The entry below describes one T cell receptor (beta chain). Its specific antigen is unknown. The sample holds no much larger clone one base away, and base qualities are not on file. These data come from a study of CD8 T cells in Susac syndrome (dated by TCRdb to about 2019). Regarding the research as a whole: Of the Susac syndrome patients who were sequenced, fewer than ten were in clinical remission while more than five had clinically active disease. Repertoire sequencing was used to test whether CD8+ T cell activation and differentiation in Susac syndrome was antigen driven. Clonality of the CD8+ T cell repertoire was compared between more than 9 healthy donors, roughly 14 Susac syndrome patients and roughly 16 multiple sclerosis patients. Susac syndrome patients were therapy-naive, on corticosteroids (some also receiving IVIg), or on IVIg alone at blood withdrawal. Here is what the overall study found, with its caveats: Clonal expansion was seen in Susac syndrome CD8+ repertoires, peaking in CD8+ TEMRA cells and being greater in clinically active patients than in remitting ones. The number of individuals in the TCR sequencing and HLA analysis was acknowledged as relatively small. Roughly 15 and five Susac-specific public clones were found in the total CD8+ and CD8+ TEMRA repertoires, respectively.

RNA was extracted using the RNeasy kit, and about 0.45 to 1 ug of the RNA was reverse transcribed with random hexamers. The immunoSEQ multiplex PCR assay, covering 54 Vbeta and 13 Jbeta segments, was used to amplify TCR beta CDR3 regions. PCR amplification bias was corrected by using a synthetic template baseline for primer optimization and computational correction. As for how the authors treated the data: Reads were annotated to V, D and J genes per IMGT and analyzed with immunoSEQ Analyzer, keeping only productive sequences. Clonality was calculated as one minus the Shannon entropy normalized by log2 of the number of productive unique sequences. Public and private clones were assessed among the 100 most prevalent clones of each patient and control. A clone was defined as Susac-specific if it was absent from the healthy and MS cohorts, from some 980 published viral clones and from other ImmuneACCESS disease sequences. Through fastp at Q25 and MiXCR, TCRdb rebuilt clones from the public reads, retaining in-frame beta chains. Each CDR3 protein appears once, grouped with its most common genes and DNA. These V and J calls derive from TCRdb rather than the authors' analysis. The sample table shows fewer than 90,000 distinct CDR3 sequences, and roughly 94% are seen once. The top ten clones comprise approximately 0.9% of the sample.

Its CDR3 holds 15 amino acids, cysteine through phenylalanine. Only the CDR3 portion is preserved as DNA: 45 bases, with reading frame beginning at the first base. Trimming at the junction amounts to 3 bases on V and 7 bases on J, and the germline ends lie 15 bases apart. CDR1 and CDR2 (KGHDR, SFDVKD) derive from the germline V gene. Peripheral blood CD8+ and CD4+ T cells from healthy donors, Susac syndrome patients and multiple sclerosis patients were profiled by high-throughput TCR beta sequencing. Recently defined diagnostic criteria for definite or probable disease were met by the Susac syndrome patients. Bulk CD8+ and CD4+ T cells were purified by magnetic negative isolation, whereas CD8+ TEMRA cells were enriched by FACS. Blood was collected in EDTA tubes and processed within 24 hours, with PBMCs isolated through density gradient centrifugation. PBMCs destined for TCR sequencing were cryopreserved in liquid nitrogen and later thawed in a 37 °C water bath. The sorted or isolated CD4+, CD8+ and CD8+ TEMRA cells reached a purity of at least 90%.

The sequence derives from a human donor with Susac syndrome. The sequence joins TRBV24-1 to TRBJ2-1; 6 matching bases give a weak D call of TRBD1. The sequenced sample consisted of CD8+ T cells from PBMCs. The CDR3 protein is CATSDPPGHVNEQFF. The DNA sequence is TGTGCCACCAGTGATCCTCCGGGACACGTGAATGAGCAGTTCTTC.